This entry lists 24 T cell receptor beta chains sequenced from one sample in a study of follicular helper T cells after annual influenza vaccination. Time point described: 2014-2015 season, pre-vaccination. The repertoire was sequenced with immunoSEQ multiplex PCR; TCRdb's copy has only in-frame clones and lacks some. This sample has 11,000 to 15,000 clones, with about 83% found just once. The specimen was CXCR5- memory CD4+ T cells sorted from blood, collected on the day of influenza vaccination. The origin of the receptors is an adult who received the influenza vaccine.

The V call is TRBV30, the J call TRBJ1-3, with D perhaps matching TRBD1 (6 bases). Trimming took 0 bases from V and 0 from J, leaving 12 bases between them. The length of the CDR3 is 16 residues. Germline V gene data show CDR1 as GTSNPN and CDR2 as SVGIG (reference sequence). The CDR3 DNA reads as TGTGCCTGGAGTGTCGAGGGGGTGAGCTCTGGAAACACCATATATTTT. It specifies CAWSVEGVSSGNTIYF.

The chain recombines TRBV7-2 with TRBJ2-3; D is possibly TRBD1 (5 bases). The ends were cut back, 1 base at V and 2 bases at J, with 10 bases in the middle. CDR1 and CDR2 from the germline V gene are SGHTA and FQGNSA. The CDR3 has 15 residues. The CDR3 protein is CASSLVGVNTDTQYF. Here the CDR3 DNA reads TGTGCCAGCAGCTTAGTAGGGGTGAACACAGATACGCAGTATTTT. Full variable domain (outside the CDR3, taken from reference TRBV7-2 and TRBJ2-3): GAGVSQSPSNKVTEKGKDVELRCDPISGHTALYWYRQSLGQGLEFLIYFQGNSAPDKSGLPSDRFSAERTGGSVSTLTIQRTQQEDSAVYLCASSLVGVNTDTQYFGPGTRLTVL.

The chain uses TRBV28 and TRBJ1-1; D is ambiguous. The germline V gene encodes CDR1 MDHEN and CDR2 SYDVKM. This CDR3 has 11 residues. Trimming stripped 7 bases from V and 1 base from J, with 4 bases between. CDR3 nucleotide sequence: TGTGCCAGCAAGGGGAACACTGAAGCTTTCTTT. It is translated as CASKGNTEAFF.

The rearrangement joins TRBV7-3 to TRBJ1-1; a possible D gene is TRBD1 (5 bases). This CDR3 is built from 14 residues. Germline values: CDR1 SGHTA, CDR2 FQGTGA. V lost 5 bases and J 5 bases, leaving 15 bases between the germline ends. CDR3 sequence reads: CASSLRGGGTEAFF. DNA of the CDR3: TGTGCCAGCAGCCTCCGTGGGGGAGGTACTGAAGCTTTCTTT.

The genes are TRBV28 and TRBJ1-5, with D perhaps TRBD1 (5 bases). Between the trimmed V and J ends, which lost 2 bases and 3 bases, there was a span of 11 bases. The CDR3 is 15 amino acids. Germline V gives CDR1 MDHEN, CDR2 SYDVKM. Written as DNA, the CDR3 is TGTGCCAGCAGTTTAGCGGACACCAACAATCAGCCCCAGCATTTT. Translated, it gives CASSLADTNNQPQHF.

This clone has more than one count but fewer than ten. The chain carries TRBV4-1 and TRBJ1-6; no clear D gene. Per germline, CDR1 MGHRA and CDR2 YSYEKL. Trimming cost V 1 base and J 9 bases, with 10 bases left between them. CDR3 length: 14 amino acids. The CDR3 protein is CASSQVVGISPLHF. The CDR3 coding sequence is TGCGCCAGCAGCCAAGTGGTAGGGATTTCACCCCTCCACTTT.

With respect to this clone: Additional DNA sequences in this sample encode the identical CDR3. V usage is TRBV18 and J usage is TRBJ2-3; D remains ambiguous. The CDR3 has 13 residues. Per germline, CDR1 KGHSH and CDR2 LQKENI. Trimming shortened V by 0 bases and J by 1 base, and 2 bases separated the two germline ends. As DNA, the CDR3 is TGTGCCAGCTCACCACCGGGCACAGATACGCAGTATTTT. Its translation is CASSPPGTDTQYF.

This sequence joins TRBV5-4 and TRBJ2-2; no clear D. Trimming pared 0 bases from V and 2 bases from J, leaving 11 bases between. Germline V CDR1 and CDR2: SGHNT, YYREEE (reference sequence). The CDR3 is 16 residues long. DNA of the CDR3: TGTGCCAGCAGCTTGGGGCTACTTAAAAACACCGGGGAGCTGTTTTTT. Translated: CASSLGLLKNTGELFF.

This CDR3 is CASSNPSGANVLTF. The CDR3, as DNA: TGTGCCAGCAGTAATCCCTCTGGGGCCAACGTCCTGACTTTC. The rearrangement joins TRBV6-6 to TRBJ2-6; D gene ambiguous. There are 14 residues in the CDR3. Trimming left V 5 bases short and J 0 bases short, with 5 bases between. Germline V lookup: CDR1 MNHNY, CDR2 SVGAGI (reference sequence).

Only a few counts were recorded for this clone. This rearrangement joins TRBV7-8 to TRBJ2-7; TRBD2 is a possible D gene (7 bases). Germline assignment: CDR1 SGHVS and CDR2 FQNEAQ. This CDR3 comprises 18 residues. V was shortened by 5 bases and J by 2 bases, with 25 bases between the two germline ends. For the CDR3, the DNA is TGTGCCAGCAGCCGCGGGGGCTCGTACACACAACGAACCTACGAGCAGTACTTC. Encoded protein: CASSRGGSYTQRTYEQYF.

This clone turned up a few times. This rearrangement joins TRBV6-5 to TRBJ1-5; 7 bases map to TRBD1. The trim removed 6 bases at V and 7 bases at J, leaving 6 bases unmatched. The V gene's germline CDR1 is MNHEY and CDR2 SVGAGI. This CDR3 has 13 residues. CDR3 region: CASSPDREQPQHF. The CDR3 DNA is TGTGCCAGCAGCCCCGACAGGGAACAGCCCCAGCATTTT.

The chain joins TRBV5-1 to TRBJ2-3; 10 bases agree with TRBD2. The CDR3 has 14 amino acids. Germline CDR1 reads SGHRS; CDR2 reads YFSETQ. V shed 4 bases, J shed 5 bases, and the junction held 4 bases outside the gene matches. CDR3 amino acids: CASSQGTSEDTQYF. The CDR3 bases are TGCGCCAGCAGCCAAGGGACTAGCGAAGATACGCAGTATTTT.

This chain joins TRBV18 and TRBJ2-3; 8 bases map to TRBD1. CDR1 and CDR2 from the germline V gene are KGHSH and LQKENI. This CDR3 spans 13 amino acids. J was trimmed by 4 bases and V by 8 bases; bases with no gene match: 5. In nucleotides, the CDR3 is TGTGCCAGCGGGACAGGCAAGGCAGATACGCAGTATTTT. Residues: CASGTGKADTQYF.

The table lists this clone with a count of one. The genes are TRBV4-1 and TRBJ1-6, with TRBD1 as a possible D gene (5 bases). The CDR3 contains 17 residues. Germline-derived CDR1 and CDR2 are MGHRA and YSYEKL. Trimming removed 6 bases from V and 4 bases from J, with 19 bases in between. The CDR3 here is CASSQGEGQRYNSPLHF. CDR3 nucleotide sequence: TGCGCCAGCAGTCAGGGTGAGGGGCAAAGGTATAATTCACCCCTCCACTTT.

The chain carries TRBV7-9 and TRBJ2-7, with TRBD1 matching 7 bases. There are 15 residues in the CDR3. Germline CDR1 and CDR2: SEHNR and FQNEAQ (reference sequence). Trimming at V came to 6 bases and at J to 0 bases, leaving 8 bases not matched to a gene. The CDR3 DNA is TGTGCCAGCAGACCTACTACAGGGGACTCCTACGAGCAGTACTTC. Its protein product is CASRPTTGDSYEQYF.

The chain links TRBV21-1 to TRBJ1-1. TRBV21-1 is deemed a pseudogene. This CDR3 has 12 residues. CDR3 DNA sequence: TGTGCCAGCAGCAGGAGGAACACTGAAGCTTTCTTT. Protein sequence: CASSRRNTEAFF.

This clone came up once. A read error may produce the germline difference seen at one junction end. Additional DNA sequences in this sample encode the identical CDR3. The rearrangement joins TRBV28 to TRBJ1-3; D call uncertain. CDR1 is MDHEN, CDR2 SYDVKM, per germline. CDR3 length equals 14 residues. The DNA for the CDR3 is TGTGCTAGCACCTCAAGGTCCTCTGGAAACACCATATATTTT. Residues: CASTSRSSGNTIYF.

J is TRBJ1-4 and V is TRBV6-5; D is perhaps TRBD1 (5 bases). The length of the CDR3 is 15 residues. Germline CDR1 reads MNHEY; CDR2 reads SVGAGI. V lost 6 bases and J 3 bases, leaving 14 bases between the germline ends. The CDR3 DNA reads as TGTGCCAGCAGAATGGCGGGGGAAGCTAATGAAAAACTGTTTTTT. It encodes CASRMAGEANEKLFF.

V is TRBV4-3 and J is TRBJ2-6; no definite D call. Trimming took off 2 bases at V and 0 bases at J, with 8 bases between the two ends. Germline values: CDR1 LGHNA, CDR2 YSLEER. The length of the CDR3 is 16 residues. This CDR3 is CASSQPHGSGANVLTF. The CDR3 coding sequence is TGCGCCAGCAGCCAACCTCATGGCTCTGGGGCCAACGTCCTGACTTTC.

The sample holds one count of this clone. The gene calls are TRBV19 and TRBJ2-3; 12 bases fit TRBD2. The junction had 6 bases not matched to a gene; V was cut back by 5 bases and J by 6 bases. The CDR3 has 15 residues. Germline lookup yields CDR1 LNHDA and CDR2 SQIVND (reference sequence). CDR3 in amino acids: CASSLLAGGPDTQYF. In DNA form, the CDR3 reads TGTGCCAGTAGTTTGCTAGCGGGGGGGCCCGATACGCAGTATTTT. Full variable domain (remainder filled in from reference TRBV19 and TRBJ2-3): DGGITQSPKYLFRKEGQNVTLSCEQNLNHDAMYWYRQDPGQGLRLIYYSQIVNDFQKGDIAEGYSVSREKKESFPLTVTSAQKNPTAFYLCASSLLAGGPDTQYFGPGTRLTVL.

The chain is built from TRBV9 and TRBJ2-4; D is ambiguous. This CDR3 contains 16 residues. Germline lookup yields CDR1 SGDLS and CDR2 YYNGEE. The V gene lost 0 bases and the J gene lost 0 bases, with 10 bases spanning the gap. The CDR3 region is CASSVDVSLAKNIQYF. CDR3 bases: TGTGCCAGCAGCGTAGATGTCAGTTTAGCCAAAAACATTCAGTACTTC. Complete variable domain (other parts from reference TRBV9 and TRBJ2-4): DSGVTQTPKHLITATGQRVTLRCSPRSGDLSVYWYQQSLDQGLQFLIQYYNGEERAKGNILERFSAQQFPDLHSELNLSSLELGDSALYFCASSVDVSLAKNIQYFGAGTRLSVL.

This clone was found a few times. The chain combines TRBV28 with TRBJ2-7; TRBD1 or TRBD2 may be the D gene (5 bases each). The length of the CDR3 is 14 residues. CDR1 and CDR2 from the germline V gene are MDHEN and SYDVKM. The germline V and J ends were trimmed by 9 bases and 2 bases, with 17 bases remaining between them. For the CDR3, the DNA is TGTGCCAGTTCAAAGGGGACCCACCCCTACGAGCAGTACTTC. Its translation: CASSKGTHPYEQYF.

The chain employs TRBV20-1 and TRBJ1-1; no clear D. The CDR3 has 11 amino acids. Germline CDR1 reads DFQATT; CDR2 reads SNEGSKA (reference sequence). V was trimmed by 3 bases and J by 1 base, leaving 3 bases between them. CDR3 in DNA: TGCAGTGCTAGTGAGAACACTGAAGCTTTCTTT. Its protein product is CSASENTEAFF.

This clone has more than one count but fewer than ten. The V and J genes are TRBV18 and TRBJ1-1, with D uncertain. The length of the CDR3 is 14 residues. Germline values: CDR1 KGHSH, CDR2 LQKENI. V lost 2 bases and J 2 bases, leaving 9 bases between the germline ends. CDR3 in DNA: TGTGCCAGCTCACCAAAGGTTGATAACACTGAAGCTTTCTTT. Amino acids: CASSPKVDNTEAFF.